The text below deals with one T cell receptor beta chain. By how much of the sample it makes up, this clonotype is medium-sized (0.01 to 0.1%). Its recognized antigen is unknown. No base-level quality is on record; no much larger clone is a single base apart. TCR repertoires of sorted CD4+ and CD8+ blood T cells from severe aplastic anemia patients and healthy subjects were deep-sequenced in the study. Ficoll-Paque density gradient centrifugation was used to isolate peripheral blood mononuclear cells. Before DNA was extracted, CD4+ and CD8+ T cells were sorted using either FACS or magnetic beads. The data originate from a study of CD8+CD57+ T cells in acquired aplastic anemia (dated 2018 in TCRdb). Study-level background: A mean of about 3.2 ug of DNA, ranging from roughly 0.2 to 30 ug, was extracted from sorted CD4+ and CD8+ cells. Healthy donor samples averaged about 9.9 million reads for CD4+ and roughly 11 million for CD8+ cells.

Profiling of TCR beta VDJ combinations and CDR3 sequences used genomic DNA as the template. TCR repertoire sequencing was run on an Illumina HiSeq 2000. On the authors' methods: TRBV/TRBJ rearrangement plots, CDR3 size and DJ length profiles, and Simpson's diversity index were used to assess repertoires. The most abundant DNA sequence in the deep sequencing data was defined as the immunodominant clone. CDR3 amino acid sequences were screened for sharing across subjects and were compared with published repertoires and the VDJdb database. TCRdb reanalyzed the raw reads on its own, using fastp at Q25 for trimming and MiXCR for clone calling, and kept in-frame beta chains. Identical CDR3 protein sequences are pooled into one entry, listed with their most common genes and DNA. The V and J calls follow TCRdb's processing rather than the paper's. Present in this sample are over 35,000 distinct CDR3 sequences, approximately 71% of which were seen just once. The ten biggest clones cover 23% of the sample.

Study-level results and caveats: Between patients and healthy controls, no significant difference in CD8+ Simpson's diversity was found (P=0.060). Twenty-nine CD8+ CDR3 sequences were shared between patients and controls but appeared highly expressed in patients and within their immunodominant clones.

Based on the germline V gene (reference sequence), the CDR1 and CDR2 sequences are DFQATT and SNEGSKA. V loses 4 bases at its end and J loses 3 bases; junction bases beyond the gene matches: 2. From cysteine to phenylalanine, the CDR3 is 13 amino acids long. Here the CDR3 DNA is all that survives: 39 bases in frame from base 1. The clonotype comes from a human donor in good health, serving as a control. The material sequenced was sorted CD4+, CD8+, or CD8+CD57+ T cells (not recorded which) from PBMCs. The chain joins TRBV20-1 to TRBJ2-1, with 8 bases in between that match TRBD2. The DNA sequence reads TGCAGTGCTACAGCGGGGGACTACAATGAGCAGTTCTTC. Its translation is CSATAGDYNEQFF.